The sequence of this T cell receptor beta chain was determined in a study of T cells in Graves' hyperthyroidism and ophthalmopathy. Findings of the study overall: Ophthalmopathy, as predicted by the model, came a median about six months after the prediction. Most expanded thyroid clonotypes above 0.001 recurred in blood.

V lost 7 bases, J lost 5 bases, and 20 bases lay in between. Germline CDR1 and CDR2: SNHLY and FYNNEI. This CDR3 region has 15 residues. This clonotype has a count of ten or more. What it recognizes is unknown. Amplified TCR beta CDR3 regions came from RNA transcripts. RT-PCR in the first round (using the HTBI primer set) targeted the TCR CDR3. Via MiXCR, TCRdb re-called the multiplex PCR reads, giving one row per CDR3 protein. Of about half a million distinct CDR3 sequences listed, approximately 16% were seen once; the top ten hold 25% to 30%. Material for sequencing was blood. The receptor's source is a woman in her 30s with Graves' ophthalmopathy. The V gene is TRBV2, the J gene TRBJ2-5; a weak D match, TRBD2 (6 bases). CDR3 nucleotide sequence: TGTGCCAGCACCCTGGACCTGACCCGGGGGGAGACCCAGTACTTC. Amino acids: CASTLDLTRGETQYF.